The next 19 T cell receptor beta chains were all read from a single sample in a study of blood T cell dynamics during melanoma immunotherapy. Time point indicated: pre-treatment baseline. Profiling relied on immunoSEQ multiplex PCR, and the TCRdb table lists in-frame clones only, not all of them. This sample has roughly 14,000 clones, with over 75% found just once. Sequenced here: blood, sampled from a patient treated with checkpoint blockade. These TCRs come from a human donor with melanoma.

As DNA, the CDR3 is TGTGCCAGCAGCCCTACTAGCGGGGGGCCCTCCTACGAGCAGTACTTC. Translated: CASSPTSGGPSYEQYF. The chain has TRBV7-2 and TRBJ2-7; 12 bases are shared with TRBD2. CDR3 length equals 16 residues. Germline trimming cut 5 bases from V and 0 bases from J; bases unmatched to any gene: 5. Germline V gene data show CDR1 as SGHTA and CDR2 as FQGNSA.

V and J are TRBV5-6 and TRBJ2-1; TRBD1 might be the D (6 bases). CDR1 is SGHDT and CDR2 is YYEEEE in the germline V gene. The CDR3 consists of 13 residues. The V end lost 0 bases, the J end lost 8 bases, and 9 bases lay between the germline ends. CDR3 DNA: TGTGCCAGCAGCTTGGTCAGGGGCGATGAGCAGTTCTTC. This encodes CASSLVRGDEQFF.

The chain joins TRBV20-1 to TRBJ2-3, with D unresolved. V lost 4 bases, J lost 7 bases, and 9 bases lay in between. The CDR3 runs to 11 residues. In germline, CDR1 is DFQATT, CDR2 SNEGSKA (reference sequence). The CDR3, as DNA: TGCAGTGCTAAGACACAAAATACGCAGTATTTT. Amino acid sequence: CSAKTQNTQYF.

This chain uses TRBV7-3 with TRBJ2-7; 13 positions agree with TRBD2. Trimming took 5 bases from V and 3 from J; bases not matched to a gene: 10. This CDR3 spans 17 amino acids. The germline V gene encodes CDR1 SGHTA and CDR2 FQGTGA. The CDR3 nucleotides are TGTGCCAGCAGCCCCTCCCCCGGACTAGCGGGGGACTACGAGCAGTACGTC. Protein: CASSPSPGLAGDYEQYV.

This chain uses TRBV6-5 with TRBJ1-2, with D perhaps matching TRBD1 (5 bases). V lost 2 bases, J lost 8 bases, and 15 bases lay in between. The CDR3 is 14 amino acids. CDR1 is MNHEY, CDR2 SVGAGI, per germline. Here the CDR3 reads CASSYRPQTAGYTF. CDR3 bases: TGTGCCAGCAGTTACCGACCTCAGACAGCCGGCTACACCTTC.

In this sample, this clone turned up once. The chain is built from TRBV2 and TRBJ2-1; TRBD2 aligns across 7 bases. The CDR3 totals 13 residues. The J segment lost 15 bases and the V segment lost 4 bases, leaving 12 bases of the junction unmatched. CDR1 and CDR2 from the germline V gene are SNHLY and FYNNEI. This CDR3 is CASSGTRNPYPFF. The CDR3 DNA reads TGTGCCAGCAGTGGGACTAGAAATCCCTATCCGTTCTTC.

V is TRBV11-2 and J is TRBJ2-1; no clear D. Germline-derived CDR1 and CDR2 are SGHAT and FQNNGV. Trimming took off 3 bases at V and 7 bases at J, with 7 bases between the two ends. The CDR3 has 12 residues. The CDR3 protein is CASSFAGNEQFF. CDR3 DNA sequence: TGTGCCAGCAGCTTCGCCGGGAATGAGCAGTTCTTC.

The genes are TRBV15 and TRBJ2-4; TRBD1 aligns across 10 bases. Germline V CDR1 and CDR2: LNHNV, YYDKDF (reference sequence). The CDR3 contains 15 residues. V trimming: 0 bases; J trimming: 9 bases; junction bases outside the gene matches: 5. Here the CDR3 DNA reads TGTGCCACCAGCAGAGATCAGGGACAGGGGTTCATTCAGTACTTC. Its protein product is CATSRDQGQGFIQYF.

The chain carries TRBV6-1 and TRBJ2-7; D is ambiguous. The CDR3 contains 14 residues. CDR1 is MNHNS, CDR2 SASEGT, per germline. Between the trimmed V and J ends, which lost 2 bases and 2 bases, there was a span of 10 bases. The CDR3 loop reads CASSEPPGTYEQYV. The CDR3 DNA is TGTGCCAGCAGTGAACCTCCAGGTACCTACGAGCAGTACGTC.

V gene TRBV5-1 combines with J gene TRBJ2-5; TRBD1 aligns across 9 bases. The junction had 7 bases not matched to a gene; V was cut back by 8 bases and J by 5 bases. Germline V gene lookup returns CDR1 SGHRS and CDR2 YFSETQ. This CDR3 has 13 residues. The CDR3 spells CASGTGSTETQYF. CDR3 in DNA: TGCGCCAGTGGGACAGGGTCTACGGAGACCCAGTACTTC.

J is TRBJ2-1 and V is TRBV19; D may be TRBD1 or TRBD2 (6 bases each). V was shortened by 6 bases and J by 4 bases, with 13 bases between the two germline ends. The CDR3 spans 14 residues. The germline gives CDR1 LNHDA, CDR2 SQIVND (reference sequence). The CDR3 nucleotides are TGTGCCAGTAGAACCGGGGGCGCGTACAATGAGCAGTTCTTC. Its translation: CASRTGGAYNEQFF. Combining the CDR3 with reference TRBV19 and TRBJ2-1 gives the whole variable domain DGGITQSPKYLFRKEGQNVTLSCEQNLNHDAMYWYRQDPGQGLRLIYYSQIVNDFQKGDIAEGYSVSREKKESFPLTVTSAQKNPTAFYLCASRTGGAYNEQFFGPGTRLTVL.

DNA of the CDR3: TGTGCCAGCAGTGAACGAAGCAATCAGCCCCAGCATTTT. Encoded protein: CASSERSNQPQHF. J is TRBJ1-5 and V is TRBV6-1; no reliable D call. The CDR3 contains 13 residues. Trimming cost V 2 bases and J 1 base, with 3 bases left between them. The V gene's germline CDR1 is MNHNS and CDR2 SASEGT.

CDR3 sequence: CASSLNPGGTEAFF. In DNA form, the CDR3 reads TGTGCCAGCAGCTTAAACCCAGGGGGCACTGAAGCTTTCTTT. The chain combines TRBV7-3 with TRBJ1-1; TRBD1 agrees at 7 bases. V shed 1 base and J 4 bases; nucleotides not matched to a gene: 3. Germline V lookup: CDR1 SGHTA, CDR2 FQGTGA. This CDR3 has 14 residues.

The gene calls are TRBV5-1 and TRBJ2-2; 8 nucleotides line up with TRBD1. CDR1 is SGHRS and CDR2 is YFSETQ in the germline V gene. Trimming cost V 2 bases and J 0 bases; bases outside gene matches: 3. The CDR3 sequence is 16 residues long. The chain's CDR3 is CASSFTGGSNTGELFF. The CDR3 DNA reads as TGCGCCAGCAGCTTTACAGGGGGATCGAACACCGGGGAGCTGTTTTTT. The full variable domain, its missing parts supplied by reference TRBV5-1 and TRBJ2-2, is KAGVTQTPRYLIKTRGQQVTLSCSPISGHRSVSWYQQTPGQGLQFLFEYFSETQRNKGNFPGRFSGRQFSNSRSEMNVSTLELGDSALYLCASSFTGGSNTGELFFGEGSRLTVL.

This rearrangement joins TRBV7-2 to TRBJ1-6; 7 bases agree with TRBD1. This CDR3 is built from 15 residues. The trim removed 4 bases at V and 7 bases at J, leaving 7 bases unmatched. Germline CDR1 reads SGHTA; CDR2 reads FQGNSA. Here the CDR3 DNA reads TGTGCCAGCAGCTGGGACAGCGGAAACAATTCACCCCTCCACTTT. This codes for CASSWDSGNNSPLHF.

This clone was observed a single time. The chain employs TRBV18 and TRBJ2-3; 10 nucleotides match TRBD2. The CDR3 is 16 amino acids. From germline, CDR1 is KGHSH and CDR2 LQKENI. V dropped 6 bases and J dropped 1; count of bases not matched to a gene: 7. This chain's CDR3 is CASSLGTSARTDTQYF. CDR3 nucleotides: TGTGCCAGCTCGCTCGGGACTAGCGCCCGCACAGATACGCAGTATTTT.

The DNA for the CDR3 is TGCGCCAGCAGTCTGGGAGGGGCCTACAATGAGCAGTTCTTC. Encoded protein: CASSLGGAYNEQFF. This chain links TRBV5-1 with TRBJ2-1, with TRBD2 identical over 7 bases. Germline V CDR1 and CDR2: SGHRS, YFSETQ. V was pared by 5 bases and J by 2 bases, with 4 bases of the junction left unmatched. This CDR3 has 14 amino acids.

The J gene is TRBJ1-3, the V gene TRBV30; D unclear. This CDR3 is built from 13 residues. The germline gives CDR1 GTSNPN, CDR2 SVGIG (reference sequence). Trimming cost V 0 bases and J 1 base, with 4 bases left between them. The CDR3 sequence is CAWSVLSGNTIYF. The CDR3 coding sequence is TGTGCCTGGAGTGTTCTTTCTGGAAACACCATATATTTT.

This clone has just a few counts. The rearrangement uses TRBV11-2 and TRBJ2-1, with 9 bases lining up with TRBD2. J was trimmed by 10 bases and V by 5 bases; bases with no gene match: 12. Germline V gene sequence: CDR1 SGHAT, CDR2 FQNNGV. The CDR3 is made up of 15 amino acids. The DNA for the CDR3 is TGTGCCAGCAGCCCCACGAGTAGCGGGGGCTCGGAGCAGTTCTTC. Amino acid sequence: CASSPTSSGGSEQFF. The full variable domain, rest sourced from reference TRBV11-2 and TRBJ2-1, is EAGVAQSPRYKIIEKRQSVAFWCNPISGHATLYWYQQILGQGPKLLIQFQNNGVVDDSQLPKDRFSAERLKGVDSTLKIQPAKLEDSAVYLCASSPTSSGGSEQFFGPGTRLTVL.